The 8 T cell receptor beta chains below all came from one sample that was sequenced in a study of cytomegalovirus exposure and HLA in healthy donors (dated by TCRdb to about 2017). Library generation was performed with the immunoSEQ multiplex PCR assay. For the multiplex PCR, a mixture combining 60 forward primers for TCR Vbeta segments and 13 reverse primers for TCR Jbeta segments was used. TCRdb re-hosts the immuneACCESS table, in-frame sequences only. Its copies lack some clones; in the studies checked, an unresolved V gene accounts for under half of them, and the cause for the rest is not known. For this sample the table gives more than 150,000 clones, of which 79% were detected only once. Of the sample, less than 2% falls within the top ten clones. The sample comprised PBMCs. The origin of the receptors is a girl aged 10-17 years in good health and CMV-seropositive.

This chain links TRBV7-2 with TRBJ2-1; TRBD2 matches 8 bases. Trimming took 5 bases from V and 2 from J; bases not matched to a gene: 8. The CDR3 totals 16 residues. The V gene's germline CDR1 is SGHTA and CDR2 FQGNSA. Here the CDR3 reads CASSAQMGLAYNEQFF. In DNA, the CDR3 is TGTGCCAGCAGCGCCCAGATGGGACTAGCCTACAATGAGCAGTTCTTC.

This chain uses TRBV19 with TRBJ2-7; 7 nucleotides line up with TRBD1. The CDR3 is 16 residues long. Germline values: CDR1 LNHDA, CDR2 SQIVND (reference sequence). The V segment lost 0 bases and the J segment 4 bases; nucleotides outside the gene matches: 9. The CDR3 sequence is CASSIERTGKWYEQYF. The CDR3 DNA is TGTGCCAGTAGTATAGAGAGGACAGGAAAGTGGTACGAGCAGTACTTC.

The chain is built from TRBV27 and TRBJ2-5; 7 bases map to TRBD1. CDR1 and CDR2 from the germline V gene are MNHEY and SMNVEV (reference sequence). V lost 5 bases and J lost 0; bases outside the gene matches: 12. The CDR3 length is 17 residues. In nucleotides, the CDR3 is TGTGCCAGCAGTGAAGGGACAGCCAAAATCTACCAAGAGACCCAGTACTTC. Protein: CASSEGTAKIYQETQYF.

Points on this clone: Other DNA variants within this sample encode the same CDR3. The rearrangement links TRBV2 to TRBJ2-2; D may be TRBD2 (5 bases). CDR1 SNHLY and CDR2 FYNNEI come from the germline V gene. This CDR3 is built from 14 residues. Trimming took 6 bases from V and 6 from J, leaving 14 bases between them. In DNA form, the CDR3 reads TGTGCCAGCAGCGCCCGGACTTTAGCCGGGGAGCTGTTTTTT. Protein: CASSARTLAGELFF.

The chain links TRBV7-2 to TRBJ2-7; 11 positions match TRBD1. The germline V gene encodes CDR1 SGHTA and CDR2 FQGNSA. The ends lost 5 bases at V and 5 bases at J; junction bases unmatched: 8. This CDR3 comprises 15 residues. CDR3 nucleotide sequence: TGTGCCAGCAGCCCAGGGACAGGGGGAGAGGACGAGCAGTACTTC. Translated: CASSPGTGGEDEQYF. Using reference TRBV7-2 and TRBJ2-7 for the parts outside the CDR3, the full variable domain is GAGVSQSPSNKVTEKGKDVELRCDPISGHTALYWYRQSLGQGLEFLIYFQGNSAPDKSGLPSDRFSAERTGGSVSTLTIQRTQQEDSAVYLCASSPGTGGEDEQYFGPGTRLTVT.

The rearrangement joins TRBV4-3 to TRBJ2-7; 11 bases match TRBD2. Unmatched junction bases numbered 16, after V lost 3 bases and J lost 0 bases. CDR1 is LGHNA and CDR2 is YSLEER in the germline V gene. The CDR3 has 20 amino acids. CDR3 DNA: TGCGCCAGCAGCCAGGGACTGACCCGGACTAGCGGGCCCGCCTCCTACGAGCAGTACTTC. This gives the protein CASSQGLTRTSGPASYEQYF.

The V gene is TRBV27, the J gene TRBJ1-2; no firm D call. The CDR3 loop spans 15 amino acids. Germline CDR1 and CDR2: MNHEY and SMNVEV (reference sequence). Trimming shortened V by 0 bases and J by 5 bases, and 13 bases separated the two germline ends. The CDR3 reads CASSLSPATGYGYTF. As DNA, the CDR3 is TGTGCCAGCAGTTTATCGCCCGCGACGGGATATGGCTACACCTTC.

The rearrangement uses TRBV4-1 and TRBJ1-6, with D possibly being TRBD1 (6 bases). Trimming left V 7 bases short and J 5 bases short, with 18 bases between. Per germline, CDR1 MGHRA and CDR2 YSYEKL. This CDR3 is 16 amino acids long. The DNA for the CDR3 is TGCGCCAGCAAACAGACAGGTGCCCCGGATAATTCACCCCTCCACTTT. It codes for CASKQTGAPDNSPLHF.